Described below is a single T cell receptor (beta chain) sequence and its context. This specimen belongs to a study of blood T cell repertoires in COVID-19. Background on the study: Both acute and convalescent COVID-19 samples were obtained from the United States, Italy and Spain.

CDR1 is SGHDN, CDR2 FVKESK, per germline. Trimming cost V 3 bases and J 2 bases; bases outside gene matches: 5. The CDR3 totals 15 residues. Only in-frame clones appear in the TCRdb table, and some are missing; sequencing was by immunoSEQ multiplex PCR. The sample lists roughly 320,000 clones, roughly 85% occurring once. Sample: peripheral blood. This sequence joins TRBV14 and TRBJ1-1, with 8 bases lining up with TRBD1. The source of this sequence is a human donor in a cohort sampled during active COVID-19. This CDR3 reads CASSQQGARNTEAFF. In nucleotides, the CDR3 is TGTGCCAGCAGCCAGCAGGGGGCGCGTAACACTGAAGCTTTCTTT.